The T cell receptor (beta chain) under discussion was sequenced for a study of T-cell reconstitution after alpha-beta-depleted transplantation in children. Preparing the TCRbeta library involved the use of unique molecular identifiers. TCRdb analysed the PCR reads with MiXCR anew, one entry per CDR3 protein. The sample comprises 45,000 to 50,000 distinct CDR3 sequences, around half of which are singletons, and more than 30% rests with the top ten. The germline CDR1 and CDR2 sequences are SGHAT and FQNNGV. Trimming removed 5 bases at V and 8 bases at J, with 9 bases between. The CDR3 totals 11 residues.

The TCR was taken from a boy under two years old with SCID, due to receive a stem cell transplant. This sequence joins TRBV11-2 and TRBJ1-1; no clear D gene. This specimen was peripheral blood, taken before TCRalphabeta/CD19-depleted stem cell transplant. The CDR3 bases are TGTGCCAGCAGCCCAAAAAAGGAAGCTTTCTTT. The encoded protein is CASSPKKEAFF.